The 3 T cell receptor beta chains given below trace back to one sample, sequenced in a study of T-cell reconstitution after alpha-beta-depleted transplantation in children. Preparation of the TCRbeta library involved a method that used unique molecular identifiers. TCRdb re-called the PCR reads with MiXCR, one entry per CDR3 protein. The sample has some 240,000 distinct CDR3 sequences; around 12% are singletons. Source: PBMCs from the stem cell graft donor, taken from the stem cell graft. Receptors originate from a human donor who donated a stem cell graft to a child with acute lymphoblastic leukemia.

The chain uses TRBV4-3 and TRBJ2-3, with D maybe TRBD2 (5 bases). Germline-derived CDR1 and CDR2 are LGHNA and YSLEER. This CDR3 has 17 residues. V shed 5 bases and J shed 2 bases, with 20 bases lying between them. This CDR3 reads CASSSGPRRATTDTQYF. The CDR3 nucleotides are TGCGCCAGCAGCTCCGGCCCCCGGCGGGCAACCACAGATACGCAGTATTTT.

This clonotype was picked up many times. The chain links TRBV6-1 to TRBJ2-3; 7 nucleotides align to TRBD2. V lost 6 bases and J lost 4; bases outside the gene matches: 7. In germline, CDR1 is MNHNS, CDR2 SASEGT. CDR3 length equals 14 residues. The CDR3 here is CASSPGGTADTQYF. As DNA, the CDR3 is TGTGCCAGCAGCCCCGGGGGGACGGCAGATACGCAGTATTTT.

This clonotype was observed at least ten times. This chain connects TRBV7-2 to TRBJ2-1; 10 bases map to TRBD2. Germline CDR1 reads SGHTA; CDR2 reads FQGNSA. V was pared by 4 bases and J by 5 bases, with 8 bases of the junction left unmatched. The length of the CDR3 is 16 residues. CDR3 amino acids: CASSSFSSGGHNEQFF. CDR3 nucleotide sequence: TGTGCCAGCAGCTCGTTTTCTAGCGGGGGTCACAATGAGCAGTTCTTC.